This T cell receptor beta chain was captured by sequencing in a study of T cells in Graves' hyperthyroidism and ophthalmopathy. From RNA transcripts, TCR beta CDR3 regions were amplified. HTBI primers were the set used in a first-round RT-PCR of the TCR CDR3. TCRdb ran MiXCR on the multiplex PCR reads and lists one entry per CDR3 protein. The table records about half a million distinct CDR3 sequences, about 16% of them present only once. The V gene lost 0 bases and the J gene lost 2 bases, with 8 bases spanning the gap. The germline gives CDR1 SGHRS, CDR2 YFSETQ. The CDR3 extends over 14 amino acids. In this sample, this clonotype turned up many times.

The chain joins TRBV5-1 to TRBJ1-2; D gene uncertain. Material: blood. This receptor was taken from a woman in her thirties with Graves' ophthalmopathy. The CDR3: CASSLVGFNYGYTF. CDR3 bases: TGCGCCAGCAGCTTGGTTGGATTCAACTATGGCTACACCTTC.